A selection of T cell receptor beta chains follows, all from one sample in a study of blood T cell repertoires in COVID-19. Here immunoSEQ multiplex PCR was the method, and the copy in TCRdb shows in-frame clones only, minus some. The data contain about 230,000 clones, around 78% of them singletons. Sequencing input: peripheral blood. These receptors were collected from a woman between 70 and 85 years old with active or convalescent COVID-19. The CDR3 runs from the conserved cysteine through the conserved F or W. The order of the fields is J gene, V gene, D gene, clone size, CDR3 DNA, CDR3 protein. The D gene is left open where the match is weak. Part of the rows lack a size; the others show once, few, many or a class for expanded clones.

J gene: TRBJ2-7
V gene: TRBV5-1
D gene: TRBD1
clone size: NA
CDR3 DNA: TGCGCCAGCAGCTTGAATTCCGGGACAGGGCCCTACGAGCAGTACTTC
CDR3 protein: CASSLNSGTGPYEQYF

J gene: TRBJ1-3
V gene: TRBV29-1
D gene: NA
clone size: NA
CDR3 DNA: TGCAGCGCCGCCGGGCGGGCCACCTCTGGAAACACCATATATTTT
CDR3 protein: CSAAGRATSGNTIYF

J gene: TRBJ2-5
V gene: TRBV19
D gene: NA
clone size: NA
CDR3 DNA: TGTGCCAGTAGTATGGGTGGGGGGTTCATCCAAGAGACCCAGTACTTC
CDR3 protein: CASSMGGGFIQETQYF

J gene: TRBJ1-4
V gene: TRBV5-8
D gene: NA
clone size: NA
CDR3 DNA: TGTGCCAGCAGCCTCCGCGGTCAGCTTAATGAAAAACTGTTTTTT
CDR3 protein: CASSLRGQLNEKLFF

J gene: TRBJ2-1
V gene: TRBV7-3
D gene: NA
clone size: few
CDR3 DNA: TGTGCCAGCAGCTTAAGCCAGATCAGCTCCTACAATGAGCAGTTCTTC
CDR3 protein: CASSLSQISSYNEQFF

J gene: TRBJ1-2
V gene: TRBV19
D gene: NA
clone size: NA
CDR3 DNA: TGTGCCAGTACAATTCCGGTTCCCGGTTCGCCGTATGGCTACACCTTC
CDR3 protein: CASTIPVPGSPYGYTF

J gene: TRBJ1-4
V gene: TRBV18
D gene: TRBD1
clone size: NA
CDR3 DNA: TGTGCCAGCTCACCCCGGACAGGGTTGATATATGAAAAACTGTTTTTT
CDR3 protein: CASSPRTGLIYEKLFF

J gene: TRBJ2-1
V gene: TRBV7-9
D gene: NA
clone size: NA
CDR3 DNA: TGTGCCAGCAGCTTACTCTCTTCCTCCTACAATGAGCAGTTCTTC
CDR3 protein: CASSLLSSSYNEQFF

J gene: TRBJ2-3
V gene: TRBV27
D gene: NA
clone size: NA
CDR3 DNA: TGTGCCAGCAGTTTATTTTCGGGGGTTGACACAGATACGCAGTATTTT
CDR3 protein: CASSLFSGVDTDTQYF

J gene: TRBJ2-3
V gene: TRBV24-1
D gene: TRBD1
clone size: few
CDR3 DNA: TGTGCCACCAGTGATCCTGGGGGGACAGGCACCACAGATACGCAGTATTTT
CDR3 protein: CATSDPGGTGTTDTQYF

J gene: TRBJ1-5
V gene: TRBV30
D gene: NA
clone size: once
CDR3 DNA: TGTGCCTGGAGTGTGTCAGGGGAACAGCCCCAGCATTTT
CDR3 protein: CAWSVSGEQPQHF

J gene: TRBJ1-6
V gene: TRBV9
D gene: NA
clone size: NA
CDR3 DNA: TGTGCCAGCAGCGCCCCAAGTAGCAATTCACCCCTCCACTTT
CDR3 protein: CASSAPSSNSPLHF

J gene: TRBJ2-3
V gene: TRBV9
D gene: NA
clone size: NA
CDR3 DNA: TGTGCCAGCAGCGTAGCAGCAGGGGCCACAGATACGCAGTATTTT
CDR3 protein: CASSVAAGATDTQYF

J gene: TRBJ2-7
V gene: TRBV6-1
D gene: TRBD2
clone size: NA
CDR3 DNA: TGTGCCAGCAGTGAACTAGCGGGGGGGTCGTACGAGCAGTACTTC
CDR3 protein: CASSELAGGSYEQYF

J gene: TRBJ1-1
V gene: TRBV2
D gene: NA
clone size: few
CDR3 DNA: TGTGCCAGCAGGGTTTTTAGTCCTGAAGCTTTCTTT
CDR3 protein: CASRVFSPEAFF

J gene: TRBJ1-2
V gene: TRBV9
D gene: NA
clone size: NA
CDR3 DNA: TGTGCCAGCAGCGCGGCAGGCGGGATCACCTTC
CDR3 protein: CASSAAGGITF

J gene: TRBJ1-5
V gene: TRBV2
D gene: TRBD1
clone size: NA
CDR3 DNA: TGTGCCAGCAGTGGGAGAGGGGGCACTCAGCCCCAGCATTTT
CDR3 protein: CASSGRGGTQPQHF

J gene: TRBJ1-1
V gene: TRBV4-3
D gene: TRBD1
clone size: NA
CDR3 DNA: TGCGCCAGCAGCCAACCGGGACAGGGGGCGGCTGAAGCTTTCTTT
CDR3 protein: CASSQPGQGAAEAFF

J gene: TRBJ1-1
V gene: TRBV19
D gene: TRBD1
clone size: NA
CDR3 DNA: TGTGCCAGTAATAGAGGCAGGGGGAGAAATGAAGCTTTCTTT
CDR3 protein: CASNRGRGRNEAFF

J gene: TRBJ1-1
V gene: TRBV5-1
D gene: NA
clone size: NA
CDR3 DNA: TGCGCCAGCAGCTTGGGCAGAGCGGGCACTGAAGCTTTCTTT
CDR3 protein: CASSLGRAGTEAFF

J gene: TRBJ2-5
V gene: TRBV7-3
D gene: NA
clone size: NA
CDR3 DNA: TGTGCCAGCAGCAAGAGCCTGGAGGAGACCCAGTACTTC
CDR3 protein: CASSKSLEETQYF

J gene: TRBJ2-5
V gene: TRBV24-1
D gene: TRBD1
clone size: NA
CDR3 DNA: TGTGCCACCAGTGACATGACAGGGGGCTGGCAGGAGACCCAGTACTTC
CDR3 protein: CATSDMTGGWQETQYF

J gene: TRBJ1-5
V gene: TRBV7-3
D gene: NA
clone size: NA
CDR3 DNA: TGTGCCAGCAGTCTTAGGGTGGGGAGAAGGGGCAATCAGCCCCAGCATTTT
CDR3 protein: CASSLRVGRRGNQPQHF

J gene: TRBJ1-5
V gene: TRBV10-3
D gene: NA
clone size: NA
CDR3 DNA: TGTGCCATCAGTGGACATCCCAGCAATCAGCCCCAGCATTTT
CDR3 protein: CAISGHPSNQPQHF

J gene: TRBJ2-2
V gene: TRBV18
D gene: NA
clone size: NA
CDR3 DNA: TGTGCCAGCTCACCACCCCCGGACAGTGACACCGGGGAGCTGTTTTTT
CDR3 protein: CASSPPPDSDTGELFF

J gene: TRBJ1-1
V gene: TRBV30
D gene: NA
clone size: NA
CDR3 DNA: TGTGCCTGGAGTCCCTTAGGGGGGGTGAACACTGAAGCTTTCTTT
CDR3 protein: CAWSPLGGVNTEAFF

J gene: TRBJ1-1
V gene: TRBV11-2
D gene: NA
clone size: NA
CDR3 DNA: TGTGCCAGCAGCTTAGCGGGGGGGCAGGGTTCTGAAGCTTTCTTT
CDR3 protein: CASSLAGGQGSEAFF

J gene: TRBJ2-1
V gene: TRBV5-1
D gene: NA
clone size: NA
CDR3 DNA: TGCGCCAGCAGCCCCTTTGACGGGAGCTCCTACAATGAGCAGTTCTTC
CDR3 protein: CASSPFDGSSYNEQFF

J gene: TRBJ2-3
V gene: TRBV2
D gene: TRBD2
clone size: NA
CDR3 DNA: TGTGCCAGCAGTGAAGGGACTAGCATTTACACAGATACGCAGTATTTT
CDR3 protein: CASSEGTSIYTDTQYF

J gene: TRBJ2-1
V gene: TRBV3-1/TRBV3-2
D gene: TRBD2
clone size: once
CDR3 DNA: TGTGCCAGCAGCCAAGATCAGGGACTAGCGGGGGGGAGCTCCTACAATGAGCAGTTCTTC
CDR3 protein: CASSQDQGLAGGSSYNEQFF

J gene: TRBJ2-7
V gene: TRBV10-3
D gene: TRBD2
clone size: NA
CDR3 DNA: TGTGCCATCAGTGATAGGAGCGGGGGGGCCAACGAGCAGTACTTC
CDR3 protein: CAISDRSGGANEQYF

J gene: TRBJ2-5
V gene: TRBV18
D gene: NA
clone size: NA
CDR3 DNA: TGTGCCAGCTCACCGGGGGCGCAAGAGACCCAGTACTTC
CDR3 protein: CASSPGAQETQYF

J gene: TRBJ2-3
V gene: TRBV18
D gene: TRBD2
clone size: NA
CDR3 DNA: TGTGCCAGCTCACCACCTAGCGGGCGAGAGGATACGCAGTATTTT
CDR3 protein: CASSPPSGREDTQYF

J gene: TRBJ1-1
V gene: TRBV3-1/TRBV3-2
D gene: NA
clone size: few
CDR3 DNA: TGTGCCAGCAGCTTCAGGGAAAACACTGAAGCTTTCTTT
CDR3 protein: CASSFRENTEAFF

J gene: TRBJ2-2
V gene: TRBV6-1
D gene: TRBD2
clone size: many
CDR3 DNA: TGTGCCAGCAGTGAAGCGGTGCGGGAGAGCGGGGAGCTGTTTTTT
CDR3 protein: CASSEAVRESGELFF

J gene: TRBJ1-2
V gene: TRBV11-2
D gene: NA
clone size: NA
CDR3 DNA: TGTGCCAGCAGCTTTAATTCGGAGGCACTTGGCTACACCTTC
CDR3 protein: CASSFNSEALGYTF

J gene: TRBJ1-2
V gene: TRBV7-9
D gene: TRBD1
clone size: NA
CDR3 DNA: TGTGCCAGCAGCCCACCAGGGGGATCCTATGGCTACACCTTC
CDR3 protein: CASSPPGGSYGYTF

J gene: TRBJ2-5
V gene: TRBV5-1
D gene: NA
clone size: once
CDR3 DNA: TGCGCCAGCAGCCCCGGGGCGGGACAGTTGGAGACCCAGTACTTC
CDR3 protein: CASSPGAGQLETQYF

J gene: TRBJ1-2
V gene: TRBV9
D gene: NA
clone size: NA
CDR3 DNA: TGTGCCAGCAGCGTAGATTCAGGGCCGCACTATGGCTACACCTTC
CDR3 protein: CASSVDSGPHYGYTF

J gene: TRBJ2-5
V gene: TRBV5-1
D gene: TRBD2
clone size: once
CDR3 DNA: TGCGCCAGCAACGGACTAGCGGGAGTACAAGAGACCCAGTACTTC
CDR3 protein: CASNGLAGVQETQYF

J gene: TRBJ1-3
V gene: TRBV6-5
D gene: TRBD1
clone size: NA
CDR3 DNA: TGTGCCAGCAGTTACTCGAGGGGGCCCATATATTTT
CDR3 protein: CASSYSRGPIYF

J gene: TRBJ1-4
V gene: TRBV28
D gene: NA
clone size: NA
CDR3 DNA: TGTGCCAGCAGTTTACGGGGGGCGCCCCAGGGGAAACTGTTTTTT
CDR3 protein: CASSLRGAPQGKLFF

J gene: TRBJ2-7
V gene: TRBV30
D gene: TRBD2
clone size: NA
CDR3 DNA: TGTGCCTGGAGCCACCGACTAGCGGACTCCTACGAGCAGTACTTC
CDR3 protein: CAWSHRLADSYEQYF

J gene: TRBJ2-5
V gene: TRBV7-2
D gene: TRBD1
clone size: NA
CDR3 DNA: TGTGCCAGCAGCTTTCCCGGGACAGCGAAAGAGACCCAGTACTTC
CDR3 protein: CASSFPGTAKETQYF